This T cell receptor (beta chain) comes out of a study of T cell repertoires in cytomegalovirus infection. Overall study: Indications of both CMV infection and matching HLA type were provided by public TCR beta signatures.

Comment on this clonotype: Its antigen is unidentified.

Study-level results: The response measured ex vivo was dominated by TCR beta clonotypes (HLA-C-restricted and CMV-specific). Cumulative public TCR beta family frequency identified carriers of CMV plus the relevant HLA.

TCRdb itself ran the reads through MiXCR, one entry per CDR3 protein. Altogether about 69,000 distinct CDR3 sequences are present, about 30% being singletons, with the ten largest covering 45% to 65%. The sequences come from CD8+ T cells from cultured PBMCs, collected from culture after CMV antigen stimulation. The sequence derives from a human donor in good health (CMV status not recorded). Some clones in this sample may be carry-over from other donors' samples.

CDR3 coding DNA: TGTGCCAGCAGGCAGGGGGCAGATACGCAGTATTTT. Its protein is CASRQGADTQYF. The V and J genes are TRBV27 and TRBJ2-3, with 7 bases fitting TRBD1. Germline CDR1 and CDR2: MNHEY and SMNVEV (reference sequence). V gave up 6 bases and J gave up 4 bases; unmatched junction bases: 1. CDR3 size: 12 residues.